The rows below give T cell receptor beta chains drawn from one sample of a study of identical twins. TCRdb itself ran the 5' RACE reads through MiXCR, one entry per CDR3 protein. The data show over 600,000 distinct CDR3 sequences, 21% seen once. A further study also used this sample, focusing on T cells expressing NK-cell markers.

The material sequenced was PBMCs. The source is a woman between 18 and 29 years old in good health. CDR3s include the opening cysteine and the closing phenylalanine or tryptophan. A D gene is named only where the DNA matches it firmly. Size is omitted from some rows. Given values are once, few, many or a class for expanded clones.

J,V,size,D,CDR3,DNA
TRBJ1-1,TRBV18,few,-,CASSPPVSPDTEAFF,TGTGCCAGCTCACCACCGGTCTCCCCGGACACTGAAGCTTTCTTT
TRBJ2-5,TRBV28,-,-,CASSLPGGYQETQYF,TGTGCCAGCAGTCTCCCCGGTGGCTACCAAGAGACCCAGTACTTC
TRBJ2-7,TRBV9,few,-,CASSVGPLVIDEQYF,TGTGCCAGCAGCGTAGGACCTTTGGTTATCGACGAGCAGTACTTC
TRBJ2-5,TRBV20-1,few,TRBD1,CSAARGGGTGETQYF,TGCAGTGCTGCACGGGGAGGAGGGACAGGAGAGACCCAGTACTTC
TRBJ2-4,TRBV5-1,few,-,CASSLGDFGIQYF,TGCGCCAGCAGCTTGGGGGACTTCGGCATTCAGTACTTC
TRBJ2-7,TRBV15,-,TRBD2,CATSRDIRLASAEQYF,TGTGCCACCAGCAGAGATATAAGACTAGCGTCGGCCGAGCAGTACTTC
TRBJ2-7,TRBV6-1,-,-,CASSPNRDSYEQYF,TGTGCCAGCAGCCCAAACAGGGACTCCTACGAGCAGTACTTC
TRBJ1-5,TRBV12-3/TRBV12-4,-,-,CASRLAGTPIQPQHF,TGTGCCAGCAGGCTCGCCGGGACTCCTATTCAGCCCCAGCATTTT
TRBJ1-6,TRBV12-3/TRBV12-4,-,TRBD1,CASRPGQRRSPLHF,TGTGCCAGCAGACCGGGACAGCGGCGTTCACCCCTCCACTTT
TRBJ1-1,TRBV5-1,-,-,CASSSPHGGQAYTEAFF,TGCGCCAGCAGCTCGCCTCACGGTGGGCAGGCCTACACTGAAGCTTTCTTT
TRBJ1-5,TRBV6-5,many,-,CASSYSARGVNQPQHF,TGTGCCAGCAGTTACTCGGCCAGGGGAGTTAATCAGCCCCAGCATTTT
TRBJ2-5,TRBV4-1,few,TRBD2,CASSQLGLAPQTQYF,TGCGCCAGCAGCCAACTGGGACTAGCCCCCCAGACCCAGTACTTC
TRBJ1-2,TRBV5-6,few,-,CASSLALANYGYTF,TGTGCCAGCAGCTTGGCTTTGGCTAACTATGGCTACACCTTC
TRBJ2-3,TRBV11-3,-,TRBD2,CASKKGLAGTDTQYF,TGTGCCAGCAAGAAGGGACTAGCGGGCACAGATACGCAGTATTTT
TRBJ2-7,TRBV7-2,-,TRBD1,CASSHRGANSYEQYF,TGTGCCAGCAGCCACAGGGGGGCTAACTCCTACGAGCAGTACTTC
TRBJ1-5,TRBV7-8,-,-,CASSTHSFNQPQHF,TGTGCCAGCAGCACCCACAGTTTCAATCAGCCCCAGCATTTT
TRBJ2-3,TRBV5-1,-,TRBD2,CASSLAVAGIDTQYF,TGCGCCAGCAGCTTGGCGGTAGCGGGAATAGATACGCAGTATTTT
TRBJ2-1,TRBV10-1,few,TRBD1,CASNRDRGGEQFF,TGCGCCAGTAACCGGGACAGGGGAGGCGAGCAGTTCTTC
TRBJ2-4,TRBV6-6,-,TRBD2,CASRLAVKNIQYF,TGTGCCAGTAGACTAGCGGTCAAAAACATTCAGTACTTC
TRBJ2-1,TRBV7-9,once,TRBD2,CASLAENNEQFF,TGTGCCAGCCTAGCGGAAAACAATGAGCAGTTCTTC
TRBJ2-6,TRBV6-1,-,-,CASIPRVNGANVLTF,TGTGCCAGCATCCCCCGGGTGAATGGGGCCAACGTCCTGACTTTC
TRBJ2-3,TRBV5-5,few,TRBD1,CASSQPDRGFPDTQYF,TGTGCCAGCAGCCAACCGGACAGGGGGTTCCCAGATACGCAGTATTTT
TRBJ2-3,TRBV6-1,-,-,CASSVRTRDTQYF,TGTGCCAGCAGTGTGCGGACGAGAGATACGCAGTATTTT
TRBJ2-1,TRBV29-1,few,-,CSVEGDSVNEQFF,TGCAGCGTTGAAGGAGACTCGGTAAATGAGCAGTTCTTC
TRBJ2-1,TRBV5-5,few,-,CASSLQLGIYNEQFF,TGTGCCAGCAGCTTACAACTAGGAATCTACAATGAGCAGTTCTTC
TRBJ2-7,TRBV7-2,many,-,CASSLQDRREQYF,TGTGCCAGCAGCTTACAGGACCGGAGGGAGCAGTACTTC
TRBJ1-5,TRBV12-3/TRBV12-4,many,-,CASSLTLHQPQHF,TGTGCCAGCAGTTTGACCCTTCATCAGCCCCAGCATTTT
TRBJ2-7,TRBV18,few,TRBD2,CASSPNSLTSGKNPQYF,TGTGCCAGCTCACCCAATTCCTTGACTAGCGGGAAGAATCCGCAGTACTTC
TRBJ2-7,TRBV12-3/TRBV12-4,-,-,CASSWGRGLYEQYF,TGTGCCAGCAGTTGGGGCAGGGGTTTGTACGAGCAGTACTTC
TRBJ2-5,TRBV20-1,-,TRBD2,CSARGLAGKQETQYF,TGCAGTGCTAGAGGGTTAGCGGGCAAGCAAGAGACCCAGTACTTC
TRBJ2-3,TRBV7-8,-,TRBD2,CASSLGVAGVWVTDTQYF,TGTGCCAGCAGCTTAGGGGTAGCGGGGGTGTGGGTCACAGATACGCAGTATTTT
TRBJ2-7,TRBV2,-,TRBD2,CASSRHAGTSGRGRSYEQYF,TGTGCCAGCAGTCGCCATGCCGGGACTAGCGGGAGGGGAAGATCCTACGAGCAGTACTTC
TRBJ2-6,TRBV4-2,-,TRBD2,CASSQVWASGRSAGANVLTF,TGTGCCAGCAGCCAAGTGTGGGCTAGCGGACGGAGTGCCGGGGCCAACGTCCTGACTTTC
TRBJ1-2,TRBV7-2,-,TRBD1,CASSLIDRGLTF,TGTGCCAGCAGCTTAATCGATAGGGGGCTGACCTTC
TRBJ2-7,TRBV7-2,many,TRBD2,CASSLGGAGYEQYF,TGTGCCAGCAGCTTGGGGGGAGCGGGGTACGAGCAGTACTTC
TRBJ2-5,TRBV2,-,-,CASSVEGGLGRRGTQYF,TGTGCCAGCAGTGTGGAGGGGGGTCTAGGACGGAGGGGGACCCAGTACTTC
TRBJ2-3,TRBV27,-,TRBD2,CASSFESGSPPDTQYF,TGTGCCAGCAGTTTTGAAAGCGGGAGCCCCCCAGATACGCAGTATTTT
TRBJ1-2,TRBV7-2,few,-,CASSSGQTYGYTF,TGTGCCAGCAGCTCCGGACAGACCTATGGCTACACCTTC
TRBJ1-1,TRBV20-1,many,-,CSARVGGRTEAFF,TGCAGTGCTAGAGTAGGGGGAAGAACTGAAGCTTTCTTT
TRBJ2-7,TRBV3-1,few,-,CASSQDRGTRRPYEQYF,TGTGCCAGCAGCCAAGATCGCGGGACGAGGAGACCCTACGAGCAGTACTTC
TRBJ2-3,TRBV12-3/TRBV12-4,many,TRBD2,CASSQTRGGDTDTQYF,TGTGCCAGCAGTCAAACCCGGGGGGGAGACACAGATACGCAGTATTTT
TRBJ2-3,TRBV5-1,few,TRBD2,CASRSSLRAGTSTDTQYF,TGCGCCAGCAGATCCTCCCTTCGAGCGGGGACTAGCACAGATACGCAGTATTTT
TRBJ2-3,TRBV12-3/TRBV12-4,few,TRBD2,CASMAGGTDTQYF,TGTGCCAGCATGGCGGGAGGCACAGATACGCAGTATTTT
TRBJ1-2,TRBV12-3/TRBV12-4,few,-,CASRIQENYGYTF,TGTGCCAGCAGGATACAAGAAAACTATGGCTACACCTTC
TRBJ2-5,TRBV20-1,once,TRBD2,CSADSGVYQQTQYF,TGCAGTGCAGATAGCGGGGTGTACCAACAGACCCAGTACTTC
TRBJ2-1,TRBV11-1,once,TRBD2,CASSTPTRVGTSGNNEQFF,TGTGCCAGCAGCACCCCGACACGGGTAGGGACTAGCGGGAACAATGAGCAGTTCTTC
TRBJ2-1,TRBV20-1,-,-,CSASPSGWGNEQFF,TGCAGTGCTAGCCCAAGCGGTTGGGGAAATGAGCAGTTCTTC
TRBJ2-7,TRBV15,-,-,CATSRDPIDSYEQYF,TGTGCCACCAGCAGAGACCCAATTGACAGCTACGAGCAGTACTTC
TRBJ1-2,TRBV5-1,few,TRBD1,CASSPDRGINGYTF,TGCGCCAGCAGCCCGGACAGGGGGATCAATGGCTACACCTTC
TRBJ2-1,TRBV29-1,few,-,CSVEFGRADGYNEQFF,TGCAGCGTTGAATTTGGGCGAGCGGACGGCTACAATGAGCAGTTCTTC
TRBJ1-2,TRBV30,many,-,CAWGPGDNYGYTF,TGTGCCTGGGGACCCGGGGACAACTATGGCTACACCTTC
TRBJ1-1,TRBV3-1,-,-,CASSQGTTEAFF,TGTGCCAGCAGCCAGGGAACTACTGAAGCTTTCTTT
TRBJ2-2,TRBV5-1,few,-,CASSLGDTTGELFF,TGCGCCAGCAGCTTGGGGGACACCACCGGGGAGCTGTTTTTT
TRBJ2-1,TRBV5-1,-,TRBD2,CASSLGASGDHYEQFF,TGCGCCAGCAGCTTGGGGGCAAGCGGGGATCATTATGAGCAGTTCTTC
TRBJ1-1,TRBV6-5,few,-,CASARQHTEAFF,TGTGCCAGCGCCAGACAGCACACTGAAGCTTTCTTT